This T cell receptor (beta chain) originates from a study of blood T cell repertoires in COVID-19. About the study: The study drew acute and convalescent COVID-19 samples from the United States, Italy and Spain. Nucleic acid was either cDNA or gDNA, and it came from T cells, B-cell-depleted T cells, or PBMCs.

V was shortened by 6 bases and J by 2 bases, with 10 bases between the two germline ends. From germline, CDR1 is MDHEN and CDR2 SYDVKM. CDR3 size: 13 residues. The method was immunoSEQ multiplex PCR; TCRdb's version includes in-frame clones alone and lacks a portion of them. Of 250,000 to 350,000 clones listed, approximately 85% are singletons. During active infection, Seattle patients enrolled and were then monitored through disease. Sequenced: peripheral blood. This TCR was recovered from a human donor with COVID-19, enrolled during active disease. The donor label of this sample is uncertain. The rearrangement joins TRBV28 to TRBJ1-1; D gene ambiguous. The CDR3, as DNA: TGTGCCAGCAGCCGGCGGGAAAACACTGAAGCTTTCTTT. It yields the protein CASSRRENTEAFF.